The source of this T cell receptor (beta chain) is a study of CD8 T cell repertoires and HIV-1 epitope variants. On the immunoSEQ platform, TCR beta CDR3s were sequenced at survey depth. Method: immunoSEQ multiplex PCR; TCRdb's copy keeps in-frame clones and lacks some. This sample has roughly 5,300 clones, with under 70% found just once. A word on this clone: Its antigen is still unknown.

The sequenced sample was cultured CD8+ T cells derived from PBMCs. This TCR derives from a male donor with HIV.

DNA of the CDR3: TGTGCCAGCAGTTTCCGACGGAACACTGAAGCTTTCTTT. Its translation is CASSFRRNTEAFF. V is TRBV28 and J is TRBJ1-1; D remains ambiguous. This CDR3 region has 13 residues. The germline CDR1 and CDR2 sequences are MDHEN and SYDVKM. The V end lost 3 bases, the J end lost 1 base, and 6 bases lay between the germline ends.